The 21 T cell receptor beta chains in this list originate from one sample, sequenced in a study of regulatory T cells in long-lasting Graves disease. Construction of the TCR beta libraries employed iRepertoire HTBI primers in conjunction with Arm-PCR of CDR3 regions. MiXCR, run by TCRdb on the multiplex PCR reads, gives a single entry per CDR3 protein. In the table there are a few hundred thousand distinct CDR3 sequences, roughly 21% of which are singletons. Time point in this sample: persistent/refractory GD, antithyroid drugs over 5 years with positive TRAb. Preparation of the TCR library used RNA extracted from PBMCs. Source: peripheral blood mononuclear cells (PBMCs), taken when the disease was refractory, from a patient treated with antithyroid drugs. The source is a female donor with Graves disease.

This clonotype was detected ten times or more. The rearrangement joins TRBV6-1 to TRBJ1-5; D gene uncertain. Germline loops: CDR1 MNHNS, CDR2 SASEGT. V lost 5 bases and J 1 base, leaving 21 bases between the germline ends. This CDR3 has 18 amino acids. CDR3 in amino acids: CASSQTIPGSLSNQPQHF. In DNA, the CDR3 is TGTGCCAGCAGTCAAACCATTCCCGGGTCTCTGAGCAATCAGCCCCAGCATTTT.

This clonotype was detected only a few times. A read error may explain this, as a much larger clone is one base away. The chain links TRBV28 to TRBJ1-1; 9 positions match TRBD1. CDR1 is MDHEN, CDR2 SYDVKM, per germline. Unmatched junction bases numbered 15, after V lost 9 bases and J lost 13 bases. CDR3 size: 13 residues. CDR3 DNA: TGTGCCAGTATCACAGGGGGCTCCGGAAAAGGTTTCTTT. This translates into CASITGGSGKGFF.

V gene TRBV7-2 combines with J gene TRBJ1-5; D call uncertain. This CDR3 is 15 amino acids long. Trimming shortened V by 1 base and J by 2 bases, and 9 bases separated the two germline ends. The germline CDR1 and CDR2 sequences are SGHTA and FQGNSA. The DNA of the CDR3 is TGTGCCAGCAGCTTAGTTAGTGTGGGCAATCAGCCCCAGCATTTT. Translation gives CASSLVSVGNQPQHF.

This sequence joins TRBV14 and TRBJ2-1, with 16 positions matching TRBD2. J gave up 1 base and V 4 bases, and 7 bases lay outside the gene matches. CDR1 and CDR2 (germline): SGHDN, FVKESK. CDR3 length equals 19 residues. For the CDR3, the DNA is TGTGCCAGCAGCCCGCAACCGGGACTAGCGGGAGGGTCCTACAATGAGCAGTTCTTC. It codes for CASSPQPGLAGGSYNEQFF.

This clonotype was found a few times. The chain joins TRBV18 to TRBJ1-1; maybe TRBD1 (6 bases). Trimming pared 1 base from V and 6 bases from J, leaving 15 bases between. The CDR3 totals 15 residues. Germline CDR1 reads KGHSH; CDR2 reads LQKENI. The CDR3 loop is CASSPHEGVLAEAFF. The CDR3 DNA sequence: TGTGCCAGCTCACCACATGAGGGGGTTTTAGCTGAAGCTTTCTTT.

This clonotype was detected ten times or more. V and J are TRBV27 and TRBJ2-5, with D perhaps being TRBD1 or TRBD2 (5 bases each). Germline V gene sequence: CDR1 MNHEY, CDR2 SMNVEV (reference sequence). V was cut by 0 bases and J by 4 bases, with 12 bases left in between. The CDR3 contains 15 residues. The CDR3 protein is CASSLSVRDGETQYF. The CDR3 nucleotides are TGTGCCAGCAGTTTATCGGTCCGGGACGGAGAGACCCAGTACTTC.

The chain links TRBV10-3 to TRBJ1-2; possibly TRBD1 for D (5 bases). There are 12 residues in the CDR3. Germline V gives CDR1 ENHRY, CDR2 SYGVKD. Trimming stripped 6 bases from V and 9 bases from J, with 14 bases between. For the CDR3, the DNA is TGTGCCATCAGCCCGGACAACCAAAGCTACACCTTC. It yields the protein CAISPDNQSYTF.

Comments on this clonotype: A read error is possible here, since a much larger clone lies one base away. The conserved final phenylalanine or tryptophan is absent from the CDR3, which likely points to a read error. The chain has TRBV18 and TRBJ1-1; the D is unclear. Germline assignment: CDR1 KGHSH and CDR2 LQKENI. The CDR3 has 15 amino acids. V lost 2 bases to trimming and J lost 3 bases, with 13 bases between them. In nucleotides, the CDR3 is TGTGCCAGCTCACCATTGAATAGGGTTGACACTGAAGCTTTCCTT. Translating it yields CASSPLNRVDTEAFL.

This clonotype was detected a few times. The chain links TRBV20-1 to TRBJ2-1; 10 nucleotides match TRBD2. V lost 8 bases to trimming and J lost 10 bases; unmatched junction nucleotides: 8. Germline V gene lookup returns CDR1 DFQATT and CDR2 SNEGSKA (reference sequence). This CDR3 contains 12 residues. CDR3 DNA sequence: TGCAGTACCCAGCCGGGACTAGCGGAGCAGTTCTTC. Protein sequence: CSTQPGLAEQFF.

This clonotype was observed a handful of times. The rearrangement links TRBV10-3 to TRBJ2-5; D remains ambiguous. Trimming removed 3 bases from V and 5 bases from J, with 10 bases in between. The germline CDR1 and CDR2 sequences are ENHRY and SYGVKD. This CDR3 has 13 amino acids. The CDR3: CAISDWDEETQYF. In DNA, the CDR3 is TGTGCCATCAGTGATTGGGATGAGGAGACCCAGTACTTC.

Written as DNA, the CDR3 is TGCGCCAGCAGCCCGAACGGGGACCAGCAGTACTTC. Translated, it gives CASSPNGDQQYF. The chain recombines TRBV4-1 with TRBJ2-7; D tentatively fits TRBD1 or TRBD2 (5 bases each). CDR1 and CDR2 from the germline V gene are MGHRA and YSYEKL. The V and J ends lost 4 bases and 8 bases respectively, with 12 bases between them. The CDR3 is made up of 12 amino acids.

The chain couples TRBV6-1 to TRBJ1-6; 9 bases fit TRBD1. The CDR3 runs to 17 residues. V was pared by 8 bases and J by 8 bases, with 16 bases of the junction left unmatched. CDR1 and CDR2 (germline): MNHNS, SASEGT. DNA of the CDR3: TGTGCCAGCCACGGGCCGGGACAGGGACCTTGGGATTCACCCCTCCACTTT. Translated, it gives CASHGPGQGPWDSPLHF.

The gene calls are TRBV11-2 and TRBJ2-7; no clear D gene. V lost 5 bases, J lost 10 bases, and 12 bases lay in between. There are 11 residues in the CDR3. The V gene's germline CDR1 is SGHAT and CDR2 FQNNGV. CDR3 region: CASSETNSQYF. The CDR3 bases are TGTGCCAGCAGCGAAACCAATTCCCAGTACTTC.

In its sample, this clonotype was seen many times. The chain recombines TRBV9 with TRBJ2-7; no firm D call. Germline lookup yields CDR1 SGDLS and CDR2 YYNGEE. The CDR3 spans 12 residues. The V and J ends lost 3 bases and 3 bases respectively, with 7 bases between them. CDR3 coding DNA: TGTGCCAGCAGCGCGGACGGCTACGAGCAGTACTTC. Protein sequence: CASSADGYEQYF. Complete variable domain (other parts from reference TRBV9 and TRBJ2-7): DSGVTQTPKHLITATGQRVTLRCSPRSGDLSVYWYQQSLDQGLQFLIQYYNGEERAKGNILERFSAQQFPDLHSELNLSSLELGDSALYFCASSADGYEQYFGPGTRLTVT.

This clonotype was found many times. V usage is TRBV28 and J usage is TRBJ1-2; D remains ambiguous. V shed 8 bases and J shed 8 bases, with 21 bases lying between them. CDR3 length: 14 residues. CDR1 and CDR2 from the germline V gene are MDHEN and SYDVKM. DNA of the CDR3: TGTGCCAGCTCCAACCGGCGGATAATAGGCGGCTACACCTTC. Amino acid sequence: CASSNRRIIGGYTF.

In this sample, this clonotype turned up a few times. The chain employs TRBV4-2 and TRBJ1-4; 12 bases map to TRBD1. After removal of 3 bases from V and 8 bases from J, the junction contained 4 bases not matched to a gene. The CDR3 has 15 amino acids. Looked up from germline, CDR1 is LGHNA and CDR2 is YNFKEQ. CDR3 protein: CASSHSGTGGEKLFF. As DNA, the CDR3 is TGTGCCAGCAGCCACTCCGGGACAGGGGGCGAAAAACTGTTTTTT.

The chain has TRBV6-1 and TRBJ1-2, with D possibly being TRBD1 (5 bases). The CDR3 covers 11 residues. The germline V gene encodes CDR1 MNHNS and CDR2 SASEGT. V was pared by 3 bases and J by 7 bases, with 6 bases between. CDR3 sequence reads: CASSDRVGYTF. The CDR3 DNA reads TGTGCCAGCAGTGACAGGGTTGGCTACACCTTC.

This clonotype has a count of ten or more. The chain employs TRBV6-2 or TRBV6-3 and TRBJ2-7; TRBD2 is a possible D gene (6 bases). Germline CDR1 reads MNHEY; CDR2 reads SVGEGT. CDR3 size: 16 residues. The ends were cut back, 4 bases at V and 3 bases at J, with 19 bases in the middle. The CDR3 protein is CASSSLHAGSSYEQYF. CDR3 DNA sequence: TGTGCCAGCAGTTCTCTGCACGCGGGATCGAGCTACGAGCAGTACTTC.

Concerning this clonotype: A much larger clonotype is one base distant, so this may be a read error. The genes are TRBV20-1 and TRBJ2-7; the D call may be TRBD1 or TRBD2 (5 bases each). This CDR3 has 13 residues. Germline CDR1 DFQATT, CDR2 SNEGSKA (reference sequence). CDR3 bases: TGCAGTACTAGGGGCTTGACCGTCTACGAGCGGTACTTC. It codes for CSTRGLTVYERYF.

Only a few counts were recorded for this clonotype. The V call is TRBV19, the J call TRBJ1-5; TRBD1 aligns across 9 bases. Germline assignment: CDR1 LNHDA and CDR2 SQIVND (reference sequence). This CDR3 comprises 15 residues. The V segment lost 1 base and the J segment 3 bases; nucleotides outside the gene matches: 1. The CDR3 loop is CASSIGDRDNQPQHF. The CDR3 coding sequence is TGTGCCAGTAGTATAGGGGACAGGGACAATCAGCCCCAGCATTTT.

This clonotype was recorded a few times. This may come from a read error, since a much larger clone is one base off. The CDR3 region has the DNA TGTGCCAGCGCTTGTAGCGGGAGTCCTCAAGAGACCCAGTACTTC. This codes for CASACSGSPQETQYF. The chain joins TRBV28 to TRBJ2-5; TRBD2 matches 9 bases. Germline values: CDR1 MDHEN, CDR2 SYDVKM. V dropped 8 bases and J dropped 2; count of bases not matched to a gene: 9. CDR3 length equals 15 residues.